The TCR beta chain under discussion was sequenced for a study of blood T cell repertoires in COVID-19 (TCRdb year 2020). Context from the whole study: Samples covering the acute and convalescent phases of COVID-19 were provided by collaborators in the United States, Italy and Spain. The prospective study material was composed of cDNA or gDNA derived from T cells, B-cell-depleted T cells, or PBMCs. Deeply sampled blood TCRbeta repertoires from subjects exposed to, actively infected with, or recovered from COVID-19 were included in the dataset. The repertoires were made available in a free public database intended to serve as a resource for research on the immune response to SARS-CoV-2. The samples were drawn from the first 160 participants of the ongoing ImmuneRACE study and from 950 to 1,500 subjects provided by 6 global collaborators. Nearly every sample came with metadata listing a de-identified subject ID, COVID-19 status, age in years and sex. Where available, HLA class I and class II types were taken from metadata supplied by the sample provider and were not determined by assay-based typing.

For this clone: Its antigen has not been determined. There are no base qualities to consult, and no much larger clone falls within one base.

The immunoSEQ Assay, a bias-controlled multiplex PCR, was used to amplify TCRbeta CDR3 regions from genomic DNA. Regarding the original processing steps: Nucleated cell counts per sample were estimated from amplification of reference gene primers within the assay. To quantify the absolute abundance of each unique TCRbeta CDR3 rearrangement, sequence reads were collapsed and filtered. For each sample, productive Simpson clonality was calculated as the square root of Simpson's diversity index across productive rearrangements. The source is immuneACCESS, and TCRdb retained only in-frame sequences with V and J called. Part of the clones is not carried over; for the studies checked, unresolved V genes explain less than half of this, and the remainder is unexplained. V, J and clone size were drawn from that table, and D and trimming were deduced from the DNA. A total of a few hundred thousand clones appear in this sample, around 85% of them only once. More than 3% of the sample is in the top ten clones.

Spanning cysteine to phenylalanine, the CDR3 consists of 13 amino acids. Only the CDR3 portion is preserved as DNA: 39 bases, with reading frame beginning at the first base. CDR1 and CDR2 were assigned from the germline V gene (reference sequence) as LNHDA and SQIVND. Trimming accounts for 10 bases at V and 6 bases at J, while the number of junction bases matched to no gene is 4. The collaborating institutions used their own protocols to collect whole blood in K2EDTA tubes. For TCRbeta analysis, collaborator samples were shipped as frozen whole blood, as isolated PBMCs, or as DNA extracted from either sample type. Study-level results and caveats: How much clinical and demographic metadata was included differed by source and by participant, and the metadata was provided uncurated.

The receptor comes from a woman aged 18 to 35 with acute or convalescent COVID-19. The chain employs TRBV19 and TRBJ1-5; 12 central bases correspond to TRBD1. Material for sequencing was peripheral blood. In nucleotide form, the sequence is TGTGCCACGGGACAGGGGGCTGGTCAGCCCCAGCATTTT. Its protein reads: CATGQGAGQPQHF.